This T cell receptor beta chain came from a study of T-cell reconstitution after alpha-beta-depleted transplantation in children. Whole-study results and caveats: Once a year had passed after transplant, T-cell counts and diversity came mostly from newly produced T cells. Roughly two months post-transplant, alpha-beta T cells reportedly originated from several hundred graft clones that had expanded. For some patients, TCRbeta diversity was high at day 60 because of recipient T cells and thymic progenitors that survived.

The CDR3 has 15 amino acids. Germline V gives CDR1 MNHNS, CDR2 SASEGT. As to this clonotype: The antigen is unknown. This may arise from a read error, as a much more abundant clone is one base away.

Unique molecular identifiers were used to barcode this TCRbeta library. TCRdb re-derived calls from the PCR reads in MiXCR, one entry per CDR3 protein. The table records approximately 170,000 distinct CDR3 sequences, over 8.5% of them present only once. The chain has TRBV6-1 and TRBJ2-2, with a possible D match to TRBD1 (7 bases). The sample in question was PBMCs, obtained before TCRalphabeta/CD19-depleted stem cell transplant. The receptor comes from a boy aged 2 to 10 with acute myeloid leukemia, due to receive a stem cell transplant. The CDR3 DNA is TGTGCCAGCCTCCCGTGGAGGGGGCAAGACGGGGAGCTGCTTTTT. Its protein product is CASLPWRGQDGELLF.